The TCR beta chain described here comes from a study of T-cell reconstitution after alpha-beta-depleted transplantation in children. This clonotype was observed many times. The germline V and J ends were trimmed by 0 bases and 1 base, with 10 bases remaining between them. Germline values: CDR1 SGHRS, CDR2 YFSETQ. This CDR3 contains 15 residues. Unique molecular identifiers were incorporated when the TCRbeta library was constructed. TCRdb fed the PCR reads into MiXCR, producing one record per CDR3 protein. This table has 200,000 to 250,000 distinct CDR3 sequences, 12% appearing once. This TCR was sampled from a human donor who donated a stem cell graft to a child with acute lymphoblastic leukemia. The sequencing here drew on PBMCs from the stem cell graft donor, taken from the stem cell graft. The gene calls are TRBV5-1 and TRBJ1-1; a weak D match, TRBD1 (6 bases). The CDR3 loop is CASSLGGTTNTEAFF. For the CDR3, the DNA is TGCGCCAGCAGCTTGGGGGGGACAACGAACACTGAAGCTTTCTTT.